These T cell receptor beta chains were read from a single sample in a study of early T cells in non-severe SARS-CoV-2 infection. TCRdb reanalysed the 5' RACE reads using MiXCR and keeps one entry per CDR3 protein. The sample has 75,000 to 90,000 distinct CDR3 sequences, more than 10% seen once; the top ten hold approximately 1.1%. The sequenced material came from whole blood. These receptors were collected from an adult who was a healthcare worker with PCR-confirmed SARS-CoV-2 infection or an uninfected control (not recorded which). The CDR3 runs from the conserved cysteine through the conserved F or W. The size field is filled for only some rows; it gives once, few, many or a size class.

size	V	J	CDR3
.	TRBV18	TRBJ1-1	CASSPRDSLNTEAFF
.	TRBV28	TRBJ2-5	CASSSVPGLGEETQYF
few	TRBV12-3/TRBV12-4	TRBJ1-2	CASSPIREYYGYTF
many	TRBV29-1	TRBJ2-1	CSVDRDSSYNEQFF
few	TRBV12-5	TRBJ1-1	CASGLGRRENTEAFF
.	TRBV28	TRBJ2-7	CASSGTVYEQYF
many	TRBV6-1	TRBJ1-1	CASSLQGESEAFF
.	TRBV3-1	TRBJ2-3	CASSRRTSGDTQYF
.	TRBV20-1	TRBJ1-1	CSAIRDRGGEAFF
few	TRBV6-5	TRBJ1-1	CASHKSNTEAFF
.	TRBV6-1	TRBJ2-3	CASARTGIADTQYF
many	TRBV10-2	TRBJ2-7	CASSEWTSVNEQYF
many	TRBV6-6	TRBJ1-5	CASSSRDVGPSNQPQHF
many	TRBV25-1	TRBJ1-3	CASSEIDRAGNTIYF
many	TRBV11-2	TRBJ2-1	CASSFVIGSKLDNEQFF
many	TRBV7-2	TRBJ2-1	CASSYKRTGHNEQFF
few	TRBV6-6	TRBJ2-3	CASSSTPRGTDTQYF
few	TRBV12-3/TRBV12-4	TRBJ1-5	CASSLSRLSNQPQHF
many	TRBV19	TRBJ2-3	CATSPGAADTQYF
many	TRBV9	TRBJ1-2	CASSFRLGAPTYGYTF
many	TRBV7-9	TRBJ2-3	CASSSLSGGRKYTQYF
.	TRBV15	TRBJ2-1	CATSRDFRQNNEQFF
many	TRBV10-1	TRBJ2-3	CASSEGGTDTQYF
many	TRBV7-2	TRBJ2-3	CASRGMTSGDTDTQYF
many	TRBV18	TRBJ1-1	CASSPRRLENTEAFF
.	TRBV20-1	TRBJ2-5	CSAASLGQFQETQYF
many	TRBV7-9	TRBJ1-5	CASSPSLNQPQHF
many	TRBV7-9	TRBJ2-3	CASSLAPWVEASTDTQYF
many	TRBV10-2	TRBJ2-1	CASSGGGQNDVQFF
few	TRBV5-1	TRBJ2-6	CASSPGPRYYGANVLTF
many	TRBV4-2	TRBJ2-7	CASSQAEGQYYEQYF
.	TRBV7-6	TRBJ1-6	CASSLRNESPLHF
many	TRBV9	TRBJ2-2	CASSESGQAFTGELFF
few	TRBV9	TRBJ1-4	CASSVQQGANEKLFF
.	TRBV28	TRBJ2-6	CASTPGGSFSGANVLTF
.	TRBV10-3	TRBJ2-7	CAISESSVYEQYF
many	TRBV7-6	TRBJ1-4	CASSGPGIEKLFF
few	TRBV2	TRBJ2-1	CASSEVWDRGAHEQFF
many	TRBV9	TRBJ1-2	CASSPSGGATHYGYTF
.	TRBV19	TRBJ1-2	CASNQGPRYGYTF
many	TRBV20-1	TRBJ2-7	CSARGSGTKDFYEQYF
many	TRBV13	TRBJ1-2	CASSLDRAENYGYTF
many	TRBV15	TRBJ2-3	CATSSYGSASTDTQYF
few	TRBV27	TRBJ1-1	CASNNLSPSTAEAFF
.	TRBV2	TRBJ2-7	CASRRGRLWEQYF
many	TRBV6-6	TRBJ2-5	CASSYGSAGGETQYF
.	TRBV28	TRBJ1-2	CASNGGQGSYGYTF
.	TRBV9	TRBJ2-1	CASSSAGHEQFF
.	TRBV28	TRBJ1-5	CASSLTDRPQHF
.	TRBV30	TRBJ2-1	CAWSLLDSYNEQFF
many	TRBV20-1	TRBJ2-5	CSARGTSGPGTQYF
many	TRBV20-1	TRBJ2-5	CSAIRGLQETQYF
.	TRBV6-2/TRBV6-3	TRBJ2-1	CASSYGLAGHMRNEQFF
few	TRBV7-9	TRBJ2-5	CASSLVLALQETQYF
.	TRBV20-1	TRBJ2-5	CSASRLVETLYF
.	TRBV28	TRBJ2-7	CASRTVHEQYF
few	TRBV7-9	TRBJ1-4	CATRWGLGKLFF
.	TRBV6-5	TRBJ1-1	CASSYRAGGERLVKNTEAFF